This T cell receptor (beta chain) was recorded in a study of Graves' ophthalmopathy and Graves' hyperthyroidism. Regarding the study as a whole: Blood repertoires reportedly contained most expanded thyroid clonotypes above 0.001 frequency.

Researchers took RNA transcripts and amplified TCR beta CDR3 regions from them. HTBI primers were employed in first-round RT-PCR, then a second-round multiplex PCR followed. TCRdb called the multiplex PCR reads again in MiXCR, with one record for every CDR3 protein. This sample has hundreds of thousands of distinct CDR3 sequences, with approximately 21% found just once. There are a few counts of this clonotype. As yet, its antigen is unknown. V was shortened by 0 bases and J by 2 bases, with 11 bases between the two germline ends. Germline lookup yields CDR1 DFQATT and CDR2 SNEGSKA (reference sequence). The CDR3 contains 15 residues.

The gene calls are TRBV20-1 and TRBJ1-3, with D possibly TRBD1 on 5 matching bases. The clonotype originates from a woman younger than 30 with stable Graves' hyperthyroidism. Some clones in this sample may be carry-over from other donors' samples. Specimen: peripheral blood. For the CDR3, the DNA is TGCAGTGCTAGAGATTGGCGGGGGGCTGGAAACACCATATATTTT. Translation: CSARDWRGAGNTIYF.